These 22 T cell receptor beta chains originate from one sample sequenced in a study of somatic mutations in cytotoxic T cells in rheumatoid arthritis. Sequenced by immunoSEQ multiplex PCR; TCRdb stores in-frame clones only, minus some. The table records 5,500 to 6,500 clones, about 72% of them present only once. The sample consisted of CD8+ T cells sorted from blood. These receptors were collected from a woman aged 50 to 65 in good health.

There are a few counts of this clone. The chain recombines TRBV11-2 with TRBJ2-1; 11 bases are shared with TRBD2. From germline, CDR1 is SGHAT and CDR2 FQNNGV. J lost 4 bases, V lost 5 bases, and 4 bases had no gene match. The length of the CDR3 is 15 residues. The CDR3 reads CASSQGLAEYNEQFF. The CDR3 DNA reads as TGTGCCAGCAGCCAGGGACTAGCGGAGTACAATGAGCAGTTCTTC.

This clone was counted a few times. The CDR3 region has the DNA TGTGCCAGCAGTGCTAGCGGGGGCACAGATACGCAGTATTTT. Protein: CASSASGGTDTQYF. The chain uses TRBV6-4 and TRBJ2-3, with 9 positions matching TRBD2. The CDR3 has 14 residues. J lost 1 base, V lost 4 bases, and 0 bases had no gene match. Per germline, CDR1 MRHNA and CDR2 SNTAGT.

This clone was detected a few times. The chain has TRBV2 and TRBJ1-5; perhaps TRBD1 as D (5 bases). In germline, CDR1 is SNHLY, CDR2 FYNNEI. This CDR3 spans 12 amino acids. Trimming cost V 6 bases and J 5 bases, with 8 bases left between them. In nucleotides, the CDR3 is TGTGCCAGCAGACAGGTGGATCAGCCCCAGCATTTT. As protein: CASRQVDQPQHF.

Comments on this clone: This sample includes further DNA sequences coding for the same CDR3. The V and J genes are TRBV9 and TRBJ1-4, with D possibly TRBD1 on 5 matching bases. Trimming took 2 bases from V and 8 from J, leaving 10 bases between them. There are 13 residues in the CDR3. Germline V gives CDR1 SGDLS, CDR2 YYNGEE. CDR3 protein: CASSVSGGEKLFF. The CDR3 DNA follows: TGTGCCAGCAGCGTGTCGGGGGGAGAAAAACTGTTTTTT. Combining the CDR3 with reference TRBV9 and TRBJ1-4 gives the whole variable domain DSGVTQTPKHLITATGQRVTLRCSPRSGDLSVYWYQQSLDQGLQFLIQYYNGEERAKGNILERFSAQQFPDLHSELNLSSLELGDSALYFCASSVSGGEKLFFGSGTQLSVL.

The chain uses TRBV28 and TRBJ2-3; 10 bases line up with TRBD1. After removal of 5 bases from V and 4 bases from J, the junction contained 6 bases not matched to a gene. The CDR3 extends over 15 amino acids. Germline CDR1 is MDHEN and CDR2 is SYDVKM. This CDR3 is CASSPRDRGPDTQYF. CDR3 in DNA: TGTGCCAGCAGTCCTCGGGACAGGGGCCCAGATACGCAGTATTTT.

This clone was detected only a few times. The chain combines TRBV4-1 with TRBJ2-2, with D possibly TRBD1 on 6 matching bases. V was shortened by 1 base and J by 4 bases, with 10 bases between the two germline ends. CDR1 MGHRA and CDR2 YSYEKL come from the germline V gene. The CDR3 covers 15 residues. CDR3 DNA: TGCGCCAGCAGCCAAGTCGGACAGAGCACCGGGGAGCTGTTTTTT. Protein product: CASSQVGQSTGELFF.

V usage is TRBV9 and J usage is TRBJ2-7; the match to TRBD2 covers 9 bases. CDR1 and CDR2 from the germline V gene are SGDLS and YYNGEE. The CDR3 length is 16 residues. Trimming removed 0 bases from V and 2 bases from J; junction bases left unmatched: 6. The DNA for the CDR3 is TGTGCCAGCAGCGTAGCTTCAGGCGGGGGGGCCTACGAGCAGTACTTC. As protein: CASSVASGGGAYEQYF.

The CDR3 DNA is TGCGCCAGCAGCCAAGGTGACGGCGGCTCCTACAATGAGCAGTTCTTC. It yields the protein CASSQGDGGSYNEQFF. The chain links TRBV4-1 to TRBJ2-1; no clear D gene. Trimming removed 1 base from V and 0 bases from J, with 10 bases in between. Germline V gives CDR1 MGHRA, CDR2 YSYEKL. CDR3 size: 16 residues.

J is TRBJ1-5 and V is TRBV2; possibly TRBD1 for D (5 bases). In germline, CDR1 is SNHLY, CDR2 FYNNEI. V gave up 3 bases and J gave up 4 bases, with 10 bases separating them. CDR3 length: 14 residues. CDR3 loop: CASSDVQVNQPQHF. DNA for the CDR3: TGTGCCAGCAGTGATGTACAGGTAAATCAGCCCCAGCATTTT.

V is TRBV28 and J is TRBJ1-5; D is unclear. Trimming took off 5 bases at V and 6 bases at J, with 17 bases between the two ends. The length of the CDR3 is 15 residues. CDR1 is MDHEN and CDR2 is SYDVKM in the germline V gene. The CDR3 nucleotides are TGTGCCAGCAGTCTAGCGGACTCCCTTTCTCAGCCCCAGCATTTT. This translates into CASSLADSLSQPQHF.

The chain links TRBV4-1 to TRBJ1-5, with D tentatively TRBD1 (6 bases). Looked up from germline, CDR1 is MGHRA and CDR2 is YSYEKL. Deletions cut 6 bases from V and 4 bases from J, with 16 bases between. The CDR3 is 15 amino acids. The CDR3 region is CASSQTVQGNQPQHF. The CDR3 coding sequence is TGCGCCAGCAGTCAAACCGTCCAGGGGAATCAGCCCCAGCATTTT.

This chain connects TRBV27 to TRBJ1-5, with 12 bases lining up with TRBD1. Losses at the gene ends were 5 bases for V and 2 bases for J; bases not matched to a gene: 10. This CDR3 comprises 18 residues. The germline V gene has CDR1 MNHEY and CDR2 SMNVEV (reference sequence). This CDR3 reads CASSPTGTGGGGNQPQHF. The CDR3 DNA reads TGTGCCAGCAGTCCGACCGGGACAGGGGGCGGCGGCAATCAGCCCCAGCATTTT.

The chain is built from TRBV9 and TRBJ2-3; 9 positions agree with TRBD2. V was pared by 3 bases and J by 3 bases, with 11 bases of the junction left unmatched. Germline CDR1 reads SGDLS; CDR2 reads YYNGEE. This CDR3 spans 17 amino acids. CDR3 in DNA: TGTGCCAGCAGCGGGCCCTCGGGGCGGGGGGGAACAGATACGCAGTATTTT. Protein: CASSGPSGRGGTDTQYF. The variable domain in full, completed from reference TRBV9 and TRBJ2-3, reads DSGVTQTPKHLITATGQRVTLRCSPRSGDLSVYWYQQSLDQGLQFLIQYYNGEERAKGNILERFSAQQFPDLHSELNLSSLELGDSALYFCASSGPSGRGGTDTQYFGPGTRLTVL.

The rearrangement uses TRBV29-1 and TRBJ2-1, with 7 bases lining up with TRBD2. With 3 bases clipped from V and 0 bases from J, the junction kept 8 bases outside the gene matches. The CDR3 totals 16 residues. CDR1 is SQVTM, CDR2 ANQGSEA, per germline. CDR3 DNA: TGCAGCGTTGAGAAAGAATGGGGGGGCTCCTACAATGAGCAGTTCTTC. It codes for CSVEKEWGGSYNEQFF.

This chain uses TRBV13 with TRBJ2-1; tentatively, D is TRBD2 (6 bases). This CDR3 region has 14 residues. Trimming cost V 5 bases and J 11 bases, with 19 bases left between them. CDR1 and CDR2 (germline): PRHDT, FYEKMQ (reference sequence). CDR3 sequence reads: CASSARDSSPKQFF. The CDR3 nucleotides are TGTGCCAGCAGCGCCCGGGACTCCAGTCCTAAGCAGTTCTTC. The entire variable domain, with the rest obtained from reference TRBV13 and TRBJ2-1, is as follows: AAGVIQSPRHLIKEKRETATLKCYPIPRHDTVYWYQQGPGQDPQFLISFYEKMQSDKGSIPDRFSAQQFSDYHSELNMSSLELGDSALYFCASSARDSSPKQFFGPGTRLTVL.

This clone turned up a few times. The rearrangement uses TRBV6-1 and TRBJ1-2; tentatively, D is TRBD1 (6 bases). Germline V lookup: CDR1 MNHNS, CDR2 SASEGT. There are 15 residues in the CDR3. Trimming removed 1 base at V and 3 bases at J, with 12 bases between. CDR3 in DNA: TGTGCCAGCAGTGAAGATCAGGGGAACTACTATGGCTACACCTTC. Translating gives CASSEDQGNYYGYTF.

V and J are TRBV6-1 and TRBJ2-5, with a weak D call TRBD1 (5 bases). The J call may be wrong; the DNA end is better matched by TRBJ2-7. The CDR3 length is 15 residues. Germline CDR1 MNHNS, CDR2 SASEGT. CDR3 residues: CASSGVGRAPYEQYF. The CDR3 DNA is TGTGCCAGCAGTGGAGTGGGCAGGGCCCCCTACGAGCAGTACTTC.

V gene TRBV2 combines with J gene TRBJ2-5, with D possibly matching TRBD2 (5 bases). This CDR3 comprises 16 residues. Trimming stripped 6 bases from V and 1 base from J, with 18 bases between. Per the germline V gene, CDR1 is SNHLY and CDR2 is FYNNEI. CDR3 sequence reads: CASSLTELDFQETQYF. The CDR3 DNA reads as TGTGCCAGCAGCCTAACGGAACTGGACTTCCAAGAGACCCAGTACTTC.

The V gene is TRBV4-1, the J gene TRBJ1-3; D unresolved. With 1 base removed from V and 0 bases from J, the gap between germline ends came to 7 bases. Germline V gene data show CDR1 as MGHRA and CDR2 as YSYEKL. The CDR3 contains 15 residues. For the CDR3, the DNA is TGCGCCAGCAGCCAAGGGGAGAGCTCTGGAAACACCATATATTTT. This gives the protein CASSQGESSGNTIYF.

The rearrangement uses TRBV18 and TRBJ1-5, with 8 bases lining up with TRBD1. The V segment lost 5 bases and the J segment 0 bases; nucleotides outside the gene matches: 6. The germline CDR1 and CDR2 sequences are KGHSH and LQKENI. This CDR3 spans 16 amino acids. The CDR3 is CASSAQTGASNQPQHF. Here the CDR3 DNA reads TGTGCCAGCTCAGCACAGACAGGGGCTAGCAATCAGCCCCAGCATTTT.

The chain uses TRBV6-1 and TRBJ1-3; D ambiguous. V gave up 0 bases and J gave up 1 base, with 7 bases separating them. The CDR3 length is 15 residues. Per the germline V gene, CDR1 is MNHNS and CDR2 is SASEGT. The CDR3 DNA follows: TGTGCCAGCAGTGAAGCGGAGGGTTCTGGAAACACCATATATTTT. It is translated as CASSEAEGSGNTIYF.

On this clone itself: This likely stems from a read error, as it lies one base from a far larger clone. Because it lacks the conserved phenylalanine or tryptophan at the end, this CDR3 is likely a read error. V gene TRBV4-3 combines with J gene TRBJ2-7; 10 nucleotides line up with TRBD1. From germline, CDR1 is LGHNA and CDR2 YSLEER. This CDR3 spans 16 amino acids. The J segment lost 1 base and the V segment lost 4 bases, leaving 7 bases of the junction unmatched. The CDR3 DNA reads as TGCGCCAGCAGCCCCTCTGGGACAGGGGAATCCTACGAGCAGTACCTC. It encodes CASSPSGTGESYEQYL.